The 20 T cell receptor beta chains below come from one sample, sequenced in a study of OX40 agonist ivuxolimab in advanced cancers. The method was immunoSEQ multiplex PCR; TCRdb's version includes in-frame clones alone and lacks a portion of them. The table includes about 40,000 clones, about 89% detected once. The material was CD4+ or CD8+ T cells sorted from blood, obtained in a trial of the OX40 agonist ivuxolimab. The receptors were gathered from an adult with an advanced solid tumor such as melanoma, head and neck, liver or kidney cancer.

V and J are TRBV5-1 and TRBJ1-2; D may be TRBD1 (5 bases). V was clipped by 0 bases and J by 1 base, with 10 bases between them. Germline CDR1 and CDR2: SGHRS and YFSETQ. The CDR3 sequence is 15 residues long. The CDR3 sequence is CASSLGGTLNYGYTF. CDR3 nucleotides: TGCGCCAGCAGCTTGGGAGGGACTCTTAACTATGGCTACACCTTC.

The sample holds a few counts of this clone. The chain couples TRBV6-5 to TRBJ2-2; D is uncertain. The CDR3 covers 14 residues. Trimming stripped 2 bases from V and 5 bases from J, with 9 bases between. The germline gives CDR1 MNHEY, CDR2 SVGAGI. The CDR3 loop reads CASSYMGRTGELFF. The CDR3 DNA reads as TGTGCCAGCAGTTACATGGGAAGAACCGGGGAGCTGTTTTTT.

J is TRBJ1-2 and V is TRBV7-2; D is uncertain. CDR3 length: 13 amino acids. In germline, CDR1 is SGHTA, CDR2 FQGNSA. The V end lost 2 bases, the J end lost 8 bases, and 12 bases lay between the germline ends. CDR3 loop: CASSLNRRVGYTF. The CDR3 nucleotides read TGTGCCAGCAGCTTAAATCGCCGGGTGGGCTACACCTTC.

CDR3 region: CASSFRSLAGDNEQFF. CDR3 DNA: TGTGCCAGCAGCTTCAGAAGCCTAGCGGGGGACAATGAGCAGTTCTTC. The chain combines TRBV11-2 with TRBJ2-1; 10 bases line up with TRBD2. CDR3 length equals 16 residues. V lost 3 bases and J lost 5; bases outside the gene matches: 7. CDR1 and CDR2 from the germline V gene are SGHAT and FQNNGV. Complete variable domain (other parts from reference TRBV11-2 and TRBJ2-1): EAGVAQSPRYKIIEKRQSVAFWCNPISGHATLYWYQQILGQGPKLLIQFQNNGVVDDSQLPKDRFSAERLKGVDSTLKIQPAKLEDSAVYLCASSFRSLAGDNEQFFGPGTRLTVL.

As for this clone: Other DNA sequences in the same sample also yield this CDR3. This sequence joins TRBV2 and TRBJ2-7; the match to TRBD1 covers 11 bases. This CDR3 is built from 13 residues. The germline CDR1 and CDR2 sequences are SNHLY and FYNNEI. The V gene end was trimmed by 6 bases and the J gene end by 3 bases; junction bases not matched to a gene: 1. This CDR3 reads CASSGTGGYEQYF. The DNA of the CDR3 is TGTGCCAGCAGCGGGACAGGGGGCTACGAGCAGTACTTC.

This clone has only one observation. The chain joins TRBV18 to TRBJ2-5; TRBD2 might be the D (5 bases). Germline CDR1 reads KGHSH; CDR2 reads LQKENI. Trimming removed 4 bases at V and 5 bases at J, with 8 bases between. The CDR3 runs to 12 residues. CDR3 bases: TGTGCCAGCTCACTAACGGGGGAGACCCAGTACTTC. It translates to CASSLTGETQYF.

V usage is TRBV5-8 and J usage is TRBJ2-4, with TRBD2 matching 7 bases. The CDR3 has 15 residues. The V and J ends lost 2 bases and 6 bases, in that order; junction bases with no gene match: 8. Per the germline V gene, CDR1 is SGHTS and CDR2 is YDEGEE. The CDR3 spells CASSFPGGGRNIQYF. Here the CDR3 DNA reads TGTGCCAGCAGCTTCCCCGGAGGCGGGAGAAACATTCAGTACTTC.

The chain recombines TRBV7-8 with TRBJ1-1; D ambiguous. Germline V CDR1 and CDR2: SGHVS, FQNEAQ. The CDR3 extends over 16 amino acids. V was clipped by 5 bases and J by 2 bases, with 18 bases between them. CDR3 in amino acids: CASSQDPRIENTEAFF. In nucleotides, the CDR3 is TGTGCCAGCAGCCAAGACCCGCGGATCGAAAACACTGAAGCTTTCTTT.

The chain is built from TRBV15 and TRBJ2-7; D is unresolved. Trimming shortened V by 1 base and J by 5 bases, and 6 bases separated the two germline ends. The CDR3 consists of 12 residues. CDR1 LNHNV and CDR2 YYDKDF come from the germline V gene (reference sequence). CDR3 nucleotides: TGTGCCACCAGCAGAGTAGGGAACGAGCAGTACTTC. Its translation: CATSRVGNEQYF.

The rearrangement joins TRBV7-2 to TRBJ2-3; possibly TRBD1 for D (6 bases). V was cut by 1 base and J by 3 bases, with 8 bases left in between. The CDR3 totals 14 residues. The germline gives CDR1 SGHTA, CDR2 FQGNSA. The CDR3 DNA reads TGTGCCAGCAGCTTAGACAGGGCAACAGATACGCAGTATTTT. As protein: CASSLDRATDTQYF.

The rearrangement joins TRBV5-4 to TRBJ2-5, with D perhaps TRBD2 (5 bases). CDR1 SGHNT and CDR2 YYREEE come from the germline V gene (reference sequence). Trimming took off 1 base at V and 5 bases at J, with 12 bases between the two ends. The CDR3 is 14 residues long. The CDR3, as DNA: TGTGCCAGCAGCTTGTATGGAGGCGCGGAGACCCAGTACTTC. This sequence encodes CASSLYGGAETQYF.

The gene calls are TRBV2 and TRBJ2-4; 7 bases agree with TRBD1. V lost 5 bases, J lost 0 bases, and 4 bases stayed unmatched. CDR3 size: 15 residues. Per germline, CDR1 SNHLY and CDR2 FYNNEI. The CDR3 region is CASSKGQLAKNIQYF. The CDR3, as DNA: TGTGCCAGCAGTAAGGGACAGTTAGCCAAAAACATTCAGTACTTC.

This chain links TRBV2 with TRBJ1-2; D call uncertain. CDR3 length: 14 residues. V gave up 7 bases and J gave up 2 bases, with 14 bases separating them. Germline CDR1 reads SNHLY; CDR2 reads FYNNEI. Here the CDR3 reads CASTRIGENYGYTF. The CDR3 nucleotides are TGTGCCAGCACTCGGATCGGCGAAAACTATGGCTACACCTTC.

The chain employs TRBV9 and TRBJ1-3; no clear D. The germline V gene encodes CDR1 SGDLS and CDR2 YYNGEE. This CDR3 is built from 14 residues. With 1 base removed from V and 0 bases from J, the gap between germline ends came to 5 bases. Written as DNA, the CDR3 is TGTGCCAGCAGCGTACAGAGCTCTGGAAACACCATATATTTT. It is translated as CASSVQSSGNTIYF.

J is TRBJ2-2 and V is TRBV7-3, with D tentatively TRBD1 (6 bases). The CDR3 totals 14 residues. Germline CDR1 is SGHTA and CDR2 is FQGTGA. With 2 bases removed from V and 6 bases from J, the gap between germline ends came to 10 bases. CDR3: CASSLSGVAGELFF. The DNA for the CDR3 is TGTGCCAGCAGCTTATCAGGGGTCGCCGGGGAGCTGTTTTTT.

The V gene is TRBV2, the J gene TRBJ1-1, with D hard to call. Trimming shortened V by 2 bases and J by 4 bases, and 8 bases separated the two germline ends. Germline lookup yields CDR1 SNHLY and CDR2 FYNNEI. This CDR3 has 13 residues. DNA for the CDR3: TGTGCCAGCAGTGAACTGGTCGGCACTGAAGCTTTCTTT. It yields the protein CASSELVGTEAFF. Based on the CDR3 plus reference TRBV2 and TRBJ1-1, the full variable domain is EPEVTQTPSHQVTQMGQEVILRCVPISNHLYFYWYRQILGQKVEFLVSFYNNEISEKSEIFDDQFSVERPDGSNFTLKIRSTKLEDSAMYFCASSELVGTEAFFGQGTRLTVV.

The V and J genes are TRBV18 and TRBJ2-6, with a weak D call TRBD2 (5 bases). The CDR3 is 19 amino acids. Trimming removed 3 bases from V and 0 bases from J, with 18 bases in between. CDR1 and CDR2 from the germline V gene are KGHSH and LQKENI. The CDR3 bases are TGTGCCAGCTCACCTTACACACCCGGGGTTTCCTCTGGGGCCAACGTCCTGACTTTC. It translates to CASSPYTPGVSSGANVLTF.

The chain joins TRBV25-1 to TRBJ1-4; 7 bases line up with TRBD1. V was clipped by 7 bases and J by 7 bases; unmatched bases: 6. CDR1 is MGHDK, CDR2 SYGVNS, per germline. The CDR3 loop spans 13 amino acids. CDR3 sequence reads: CASKRGLSEKLFF. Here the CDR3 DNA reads TGTGCCAGCAAGAGGGGGCTGAGTGAAAAACTGTTTTTT. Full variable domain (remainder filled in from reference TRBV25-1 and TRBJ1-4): EADIYQTPRYLVIGTGKKITLECSQTMGHDKMYWYQQDPGMELHLIHYSYGVNSTEKGDLSSESTVSRIRTEHFPLTLESARPSHTSQYLCASKRGLSEKLFFGSGTQLSVL.

The CDR3: CASSTTSRTDTQYF. The CDR3 DNA follows: TGTGCCAGCAGCACGACTAGTCGCACAGATACGCAGTATTTT. The chain recombines TRBV7-2 with TRBJ2-3; D is possibly TRBD2 (6 bases). With 5 bases removed from V and 1 base from J, the gap between germline ends came to 10 bases. Per the germline V gene, CDR1 is SGHTA and CDR2 is FQGNSA. This CDR3 has 14 residues.

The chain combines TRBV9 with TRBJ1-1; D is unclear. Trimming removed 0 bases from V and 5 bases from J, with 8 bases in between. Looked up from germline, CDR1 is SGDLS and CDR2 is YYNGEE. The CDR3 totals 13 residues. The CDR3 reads CASSVEEGTEAFF. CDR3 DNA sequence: TGTGCCAGCAGCGTAGAGGAGGGAACTGAAGCTTTCTTT.